This TCR beta chain was identified during a study of human T cells and chemical hapten exposure. Study-wide context: Alopecia areata, totalis or universalis was found in mostly female patients. From small differences in pooled library volume came most of the variation in per-sample TCR yields.

Note on this clonotype: Its antigen is not identified.

Study findings and constraints: DPC sensitization left the count of TCRs above 1 in 1000 unchanged.

Time point: pre-sensitization, week 0. The treatment was: therapeutic diphenylcyclopropenone sensitization with weekly scalp DPC. It was the library that attached unique molecular identifiers to individual cDNA molecules. TCRdb reprocessed the RACE reads with MiXCR, giving one entry per CDR3 protein. The top ten hold about 2.7% of the sample, which has 150,000 to 200,000 distinct CDR3 sequences, 25% to 35% seen once. In germline, CDR1 is SEHNR, CDR2 FQNEAQ (reference sequence). The CDR3 runs to 12 residues. V lost 6 bases, J lost 10 bases, and 15 bases lay in between. Material: whole blood, obtained in connection with sensitization to the hapten diphenylcyclopropenone (DPC). The sequence was collected from a woman in her twenties or thirties with alopecia areata. Some clones in this sample may be carry-over from other donors' samples. This rearrangement joins TRBV7-9 to TRBJ1-2; D ambiguous. CDR3 sequence (DNA): TGTGCCAGCAGGCTCAGGACCGGCCTCTACACCTTC. It encodes CASRLRTGLYTF.